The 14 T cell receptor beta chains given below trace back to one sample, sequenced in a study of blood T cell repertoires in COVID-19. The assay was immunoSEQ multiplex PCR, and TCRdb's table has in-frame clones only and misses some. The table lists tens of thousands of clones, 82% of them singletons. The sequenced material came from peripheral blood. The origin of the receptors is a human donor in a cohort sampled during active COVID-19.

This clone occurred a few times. The CDR3 is CASSFPGDEKLFF. The CDR3 coding sequence is TGTGCCAGCAGTTTTCCAGGGGATGAAAAACTGTTTTTT. The chain is built from TRBV28 and TRBJ1-4; D is possibly TRBD1 (6 bases). Germline assignment: CDR1 MDHEN and CDR2 SYDVKM. The CDR3 loop spans 13 amino acids. V was shortened by 3 bases and J by 6 bases, with 8 bases between the two germline ends.

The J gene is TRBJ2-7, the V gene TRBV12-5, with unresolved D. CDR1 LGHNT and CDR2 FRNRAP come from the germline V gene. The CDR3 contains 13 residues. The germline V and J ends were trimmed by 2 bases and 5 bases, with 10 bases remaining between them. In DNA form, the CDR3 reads TGTGCTAGTGGTTTGATACCGGCGGACGAGCAGTACTTC. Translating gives CASGLIPADEQYF. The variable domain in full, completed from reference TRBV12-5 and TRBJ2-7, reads DARVTQTPRHKVTEMGQEVTMRCQPILGHNTVFWYRQTMMQGLELLAYFRNRAPLDDSGMPKDRFSAEMPDATLATLKIQPSEPRDSAVYFCASGLIPADEQYFGPGTRLTVT.

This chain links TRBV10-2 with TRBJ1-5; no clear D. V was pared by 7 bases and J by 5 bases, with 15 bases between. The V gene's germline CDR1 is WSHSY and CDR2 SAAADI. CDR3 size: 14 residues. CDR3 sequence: CASKTRGFDQPQHF. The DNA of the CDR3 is TGCGCCAGCAAAACCCGGGGTTTTGATCAGCCCCAGCATTTT.

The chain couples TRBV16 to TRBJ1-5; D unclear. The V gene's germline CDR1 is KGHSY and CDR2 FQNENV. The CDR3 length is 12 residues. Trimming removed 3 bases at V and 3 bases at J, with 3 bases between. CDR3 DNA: TGTGCCAGCAGCCACTACAATCAGCCCCAGCATTTT. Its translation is CASSHYNQPQHF.

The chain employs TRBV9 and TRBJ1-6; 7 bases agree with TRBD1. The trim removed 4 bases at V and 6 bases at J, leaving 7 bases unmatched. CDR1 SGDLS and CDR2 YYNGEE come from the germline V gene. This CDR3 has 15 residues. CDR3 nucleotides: TGTGCCAGCAGCCCCCGGGACAGAACTAATTCACCCCTCCACTTT. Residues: CASSPRDRTNSPLHF.

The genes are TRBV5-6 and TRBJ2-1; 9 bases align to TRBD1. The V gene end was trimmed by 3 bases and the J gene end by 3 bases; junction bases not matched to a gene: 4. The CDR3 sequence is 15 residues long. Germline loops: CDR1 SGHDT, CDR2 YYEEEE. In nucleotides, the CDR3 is TGTGCCAGCAGCTCCGGGACAGGGTTCTACAATGAGCAGTTCTTC. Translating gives CASSSGTGFYNEQFF.

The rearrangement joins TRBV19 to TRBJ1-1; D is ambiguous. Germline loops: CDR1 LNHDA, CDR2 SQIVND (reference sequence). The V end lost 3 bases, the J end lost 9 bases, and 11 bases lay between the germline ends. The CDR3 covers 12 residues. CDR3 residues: CASSIGSEQAFF. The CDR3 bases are TGTGCCAGTAGTATTGGGAGCGAGCAAGCTTTCTTT.

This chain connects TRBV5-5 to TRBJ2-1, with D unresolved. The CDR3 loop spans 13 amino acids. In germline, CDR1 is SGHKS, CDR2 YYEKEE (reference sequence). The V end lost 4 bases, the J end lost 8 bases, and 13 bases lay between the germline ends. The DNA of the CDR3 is TGTGCCAGCAGCCTTGCGGCTGGCTATGAGCAGTTCTTC. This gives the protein CASSLAAGYEQFF.

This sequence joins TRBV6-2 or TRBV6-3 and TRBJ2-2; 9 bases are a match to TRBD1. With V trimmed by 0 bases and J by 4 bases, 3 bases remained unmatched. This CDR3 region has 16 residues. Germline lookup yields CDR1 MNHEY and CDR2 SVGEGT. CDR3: CASSYSNRGRTGELFF. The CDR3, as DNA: TGTGCCAGCAGTTACTCGAACAGGGGGCGCACCGGGGAGCTGTTTTTT.

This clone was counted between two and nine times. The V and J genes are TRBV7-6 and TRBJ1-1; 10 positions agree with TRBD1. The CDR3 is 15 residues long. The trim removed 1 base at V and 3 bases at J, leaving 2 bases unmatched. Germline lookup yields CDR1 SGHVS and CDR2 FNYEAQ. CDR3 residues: CASSLVGQGYTEAFF. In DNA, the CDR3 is TGTGCCAGCAGCTTAGTGGGACAGGGGTACACTGAAGCTTTCTTT.

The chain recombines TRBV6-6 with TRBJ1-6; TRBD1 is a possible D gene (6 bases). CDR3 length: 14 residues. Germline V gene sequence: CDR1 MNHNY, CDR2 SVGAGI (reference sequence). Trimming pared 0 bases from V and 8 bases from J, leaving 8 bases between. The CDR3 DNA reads TGTGCCAGCAGTTACTCTCGGACAGATTCACCCCTCCACTTT. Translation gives CASSYSRTDSPLHF.

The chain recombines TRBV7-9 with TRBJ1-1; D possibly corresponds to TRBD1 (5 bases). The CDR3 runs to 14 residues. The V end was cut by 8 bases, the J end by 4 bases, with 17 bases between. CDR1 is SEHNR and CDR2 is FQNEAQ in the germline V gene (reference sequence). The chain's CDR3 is CASPGGLVGTEAFF. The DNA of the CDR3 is TGTGCCAGCCCGGGGGGACTCGTGGGCACTGAAGCTTTCTTT.

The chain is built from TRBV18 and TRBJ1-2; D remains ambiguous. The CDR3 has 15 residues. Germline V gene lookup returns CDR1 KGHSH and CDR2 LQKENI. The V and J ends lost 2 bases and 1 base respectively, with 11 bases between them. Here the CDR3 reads CASSPDVSGNYGYTF. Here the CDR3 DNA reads TGTGCCAGCTCACCAGATGTGTCGGGTAACTATGGCTACACCTTC.

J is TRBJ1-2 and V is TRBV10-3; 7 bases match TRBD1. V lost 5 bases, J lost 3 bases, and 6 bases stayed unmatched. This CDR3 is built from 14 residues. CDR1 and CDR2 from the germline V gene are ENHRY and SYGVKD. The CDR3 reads CAISIQGKDYGYTF. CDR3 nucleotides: TGTGCCATCAGTATACAGGGGAAAGACTATGGCTACACCTTC.